This T cell receptor (beta chain) was identified in a study of blood T cell repertoires in COVID-19. Study information: The samples span acute and convalescent COVID-19 from the United States, Italy and Spain. T cells, B-cell-depleted T cells, or PBMCs provided the cDNA or gDNA that served as material.

Original data processing: Using reference gene primer amplification, nucleated cell counts were estimated. Profiled with immunoSEQ multiplex PCR; TCRdb holds only in-frame clones, not every one. Clone size and the V and J calls come from that table; the DNA yielded D and trimming. The sample has 650,000 to 800,000 clones, 90% seen once. This CDR3 is 18 amino acids long. Germline CDR1 ENHRY, CDR2 SYGVKD. Losses at the gene ends were 6 bases for V and 0 bases for J; bases not matched to a gene: 9. The chain links TRBV10-3 to TRBJ2-2; TRBD1 matches at 11 bases. The sequencing sample was made of peripheral blood. The source of this sequence is a woman under 30 with acute or convalescent COVID-19. Here the CDR3 reads CAIRPGTGGSANTGELFF. The CDR3 nucleotides read TGTGCCATCAGACCCGGGACAGGGGGGTCCGCGAACACCGGGGAGCTGTTTTTT.